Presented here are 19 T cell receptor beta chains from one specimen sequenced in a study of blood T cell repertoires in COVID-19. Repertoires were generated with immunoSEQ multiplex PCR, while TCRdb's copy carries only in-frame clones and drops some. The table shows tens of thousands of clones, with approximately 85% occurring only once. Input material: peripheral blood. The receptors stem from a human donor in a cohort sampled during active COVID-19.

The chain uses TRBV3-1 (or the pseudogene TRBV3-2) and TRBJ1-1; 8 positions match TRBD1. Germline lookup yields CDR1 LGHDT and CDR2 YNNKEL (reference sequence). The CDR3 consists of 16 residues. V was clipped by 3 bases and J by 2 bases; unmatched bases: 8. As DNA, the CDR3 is TGTGCCAGCAGCCAGGCGGACAGGGCATATAACACTGAAGCTTTCTTT. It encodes CASSQADRAYNTEAFF.

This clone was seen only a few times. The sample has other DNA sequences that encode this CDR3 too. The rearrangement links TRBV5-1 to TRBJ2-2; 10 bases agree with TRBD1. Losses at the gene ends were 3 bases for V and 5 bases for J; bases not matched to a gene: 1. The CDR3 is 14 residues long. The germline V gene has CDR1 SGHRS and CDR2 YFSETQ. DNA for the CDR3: TGCGCCAGCAGCTGGGGACAGGGGACCGGGGAGCTGTTTTTT. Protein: CASSWGQGTGELFF.

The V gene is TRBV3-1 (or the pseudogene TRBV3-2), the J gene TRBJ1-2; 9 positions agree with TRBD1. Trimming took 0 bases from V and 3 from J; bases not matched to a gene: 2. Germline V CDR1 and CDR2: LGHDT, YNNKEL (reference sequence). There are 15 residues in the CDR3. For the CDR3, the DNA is TGTGCCAGCAGCCAAGAAACAGGGGGCCACTATGGCTACACCTTC. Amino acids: CASSQETGGHYGYTF.

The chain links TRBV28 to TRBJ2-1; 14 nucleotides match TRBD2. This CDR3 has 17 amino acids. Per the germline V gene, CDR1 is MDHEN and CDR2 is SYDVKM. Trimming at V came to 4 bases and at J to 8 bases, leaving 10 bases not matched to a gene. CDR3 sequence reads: CASSSLTSGRAGYEQFF. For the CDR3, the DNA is TGTGCCAGCAGTTCTTTGACTAGCGGGAGGGCCGGGTATGAGCAGTTCTTC.

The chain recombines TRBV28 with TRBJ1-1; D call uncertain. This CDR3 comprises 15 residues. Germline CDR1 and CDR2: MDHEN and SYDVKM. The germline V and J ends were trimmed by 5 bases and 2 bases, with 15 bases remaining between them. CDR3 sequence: CASSAGGTTNTEAFF. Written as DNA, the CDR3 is TGTGCCAGCAGTGCCGGAGGTACTACCAACACTGAAGCTTTCTTT.

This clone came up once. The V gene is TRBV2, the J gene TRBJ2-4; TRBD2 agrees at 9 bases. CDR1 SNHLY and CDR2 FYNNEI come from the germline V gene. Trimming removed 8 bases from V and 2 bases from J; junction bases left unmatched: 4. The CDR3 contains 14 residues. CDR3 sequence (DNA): TGTGCCAGCGCGGGAGGGCCCTCCAAAAACATTCAGTACTTC. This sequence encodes CASAGGPSKNIQYF.

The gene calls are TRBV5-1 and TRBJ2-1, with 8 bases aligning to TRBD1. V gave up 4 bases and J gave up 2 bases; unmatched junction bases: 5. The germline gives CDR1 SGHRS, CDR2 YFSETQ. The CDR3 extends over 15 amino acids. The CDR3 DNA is TGCGCCAGCAGCGCGTGGACAGGGCCCTACAATGAGCAGTTCTTC. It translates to CASSAWTGPYNEQFF.

CDR3 DNA sequence: TGCAGCGTTGAAGGGTCAGGGTTGTTGGATGGCTACACCTTC. It specifies CSVEGSGLLDGYTF. The chain couples TRBV29-1 to TRBJ1-2; D is possibly TRBD1 (5 bases). Germline CDR1 is SQVTM and CDR2 is ANQGSEA. Trimming stripped 1 base from V and 6 bases from J, with 15 bases between. The CDR3 has 14 residues.

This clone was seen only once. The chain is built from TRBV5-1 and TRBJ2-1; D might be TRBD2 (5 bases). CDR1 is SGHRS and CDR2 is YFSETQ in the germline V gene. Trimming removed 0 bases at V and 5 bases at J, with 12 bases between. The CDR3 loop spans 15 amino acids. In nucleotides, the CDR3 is TGCGCCAGCAGCTTGGTTCTAGCTGGCAACAATGAGCAGTTCTTC. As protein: CASSLVLAGNNEQFF.

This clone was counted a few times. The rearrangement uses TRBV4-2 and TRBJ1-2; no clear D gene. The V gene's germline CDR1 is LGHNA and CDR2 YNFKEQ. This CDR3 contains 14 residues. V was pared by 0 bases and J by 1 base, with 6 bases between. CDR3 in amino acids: CASSQEQFNYGYTF. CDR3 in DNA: TGTGCCAGCAGCCAAGAACAGTTTAACTATGGCTACACCTTC.

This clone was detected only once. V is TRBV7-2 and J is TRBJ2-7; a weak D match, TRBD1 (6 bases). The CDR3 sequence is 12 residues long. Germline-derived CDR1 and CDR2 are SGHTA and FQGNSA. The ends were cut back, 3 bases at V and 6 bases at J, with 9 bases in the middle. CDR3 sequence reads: CASSFTGIEQYF. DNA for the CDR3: TGTGCCAGCAGCTTTACAGGGATCGAGCAGTACTTC.

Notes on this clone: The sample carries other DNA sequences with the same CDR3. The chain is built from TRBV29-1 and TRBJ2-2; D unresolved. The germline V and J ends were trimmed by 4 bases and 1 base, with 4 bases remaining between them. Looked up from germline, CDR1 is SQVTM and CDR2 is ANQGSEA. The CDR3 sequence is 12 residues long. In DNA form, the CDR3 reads TGCAGCGTTGGACAGAACACCGGGGAGCTGTTTTTT. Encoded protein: CSVGQNTGELFF.

CDR3 sequence: CASSSRANVLTF. The CDR3 nucleotides are TGTGCCAGCAGCAGTCGAGCCAACGTCCTGACTTTC. This chain joins TRBV6-5 and TRBJ2-6, with D unresolved. The CDR3 consists of 12 residues. The V end lost 6 bases, the J end lost 7 bases, and 7 bases lay between the germline ends. Germline V gene sequence: CDR1 MNHEY, CDR2 SVGAGI.

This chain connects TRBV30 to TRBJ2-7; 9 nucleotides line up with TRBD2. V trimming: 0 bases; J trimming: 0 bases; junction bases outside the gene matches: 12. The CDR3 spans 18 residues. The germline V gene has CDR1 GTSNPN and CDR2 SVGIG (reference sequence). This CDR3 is CAWSVKEGSSGVSYEQYF. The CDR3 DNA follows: TGTGCCTGGAGTGTTAAAGAAGGTTCTAGCGGGGTCTCCTACGAGCAGTACTTC.

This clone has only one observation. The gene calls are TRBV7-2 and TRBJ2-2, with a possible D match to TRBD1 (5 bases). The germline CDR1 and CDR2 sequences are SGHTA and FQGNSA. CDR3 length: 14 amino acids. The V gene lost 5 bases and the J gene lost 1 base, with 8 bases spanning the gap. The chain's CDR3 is CASSLGQNTGELFF. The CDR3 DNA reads TGTGCCAGCAGCCTCGGACAGAACACCGGGGAGCTGTTTTTT.

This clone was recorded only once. CDR3 region: CASSPVGGARTQYF. The CDR3 nucleotides read TGTGCCAGCAGTCCTGTTGGGGGGGCGCGAACCCAGTACTTC. The chain couples TRBV14 to TRBJ2-5; possible D gene TRBD2, 7 bases. Germline V gene sequence: CDR1 SGHDN, CDR2 FVKESK. The CDR3 contains 14 residues. Trimming took off 6 bases at V and 8 bases at J, with 19 bases between the two ends.

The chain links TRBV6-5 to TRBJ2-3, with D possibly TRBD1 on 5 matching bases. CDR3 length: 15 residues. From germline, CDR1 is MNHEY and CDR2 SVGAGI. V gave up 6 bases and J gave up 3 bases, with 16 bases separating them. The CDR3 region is CASRGPKGYTDTQYF. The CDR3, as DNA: TGTGCCAGCAGGGGCCCGAAGGGGTATACAGATACGCAGTATTTT.

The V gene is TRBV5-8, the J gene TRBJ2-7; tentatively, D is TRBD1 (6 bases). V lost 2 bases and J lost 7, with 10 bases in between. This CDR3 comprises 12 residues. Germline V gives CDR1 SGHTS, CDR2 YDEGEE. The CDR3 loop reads CASSLLRGEQYF. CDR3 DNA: TGTGCCAGCAGCTTATTGAGGGGGGAGCAGTACTTC.

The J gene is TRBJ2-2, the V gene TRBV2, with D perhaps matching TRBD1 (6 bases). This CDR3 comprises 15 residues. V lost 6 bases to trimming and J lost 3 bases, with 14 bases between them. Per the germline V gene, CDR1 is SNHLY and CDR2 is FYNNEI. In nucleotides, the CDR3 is TGTGCCAGCAGGATAAGGGACATCTACACCGGGGAGCTGTTTTTT. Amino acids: CASRIRDIYTGELFF.